The next 11 T cell receptor beta chains were all read from a single sample in a study of T cell clones after liver transplantation. TCRdb keeps only in-frame clones here, not all; method: immunoSEQ multiplex PCR. Altogether 55,000 to 75,000 clones are present, approximately 70% being singletons, with the ten largest covering about 2.7%. The input for sequencing was CD4+ T cells from blood, taken at the approximately 15-month timepoint. These receptors were taken from a human patient who received a liver transplant. T cells may partly derive from the graft donor.

This chain connects TRBV10-2 to TRBJ2-2; 7 bases are shared with TRBD2. Looked up from germline, CDR1 is WSHSY and CDR2 is SAAADI. The CDR3 loop spans 18 amino acids. Trimming at V came to 0 bases and at J to 7 bases, leaving 14 bases not matched to a gene. CDR3 coding DNA: TGCGCCAGCAGTGAGTCCACCAGCGGGACGGGTGGTATCGGGGAGCTGTTTTTT. This gives the protein CASSESTSGTGGIGELFF.

The chain links TRBV28 to TRBJ2-3; D is possibly TRBD2 (6 bases). V was pared by 8 bases and J by 2 bases, with 23 bases between. Germline CDR1 and CDR2: MDHEN and SYDVKM. The CDR3 consists of 17 residues. The CDR3 sequence is CASFKTGDSQATDTQYF. CDR3 in DNA: TGTGCCAGCTTTAAAACCGGGGACTCCCAAGCCACAGATACGCAGTATTTT.

This sequence joins TRBV30 and TRBJ1-5, with D unresolved. V lost 0 bases, J lost 5 bases, and 14 bases lay in between. CDR3 length: 15 residues. CDR1 GTSNPN and CDR2 SVGIG come from the germline V gene (reference sequence). The CDR3, as DNA: TGTGCCTGGAGTGTATCTGGTGGTTCGGATCAGCCCCAGCATTTT. This sequence encodes CAWSVSGGSDQPQHF.

This chain links TRBV4-3 with TRBJ1-2, with TRBD1 matching 7 bases. Trimming at V came to 4 bases and at J to 8 bases, leaving 10 bases not matched to a gene. Looked up from germline, CDR1 is LGHNA and CDR2 is YSLEER. This CDR3 contains 14 residues. The DNA of the CDR3 is TGCGCCAGCAGCCGTAGTGACCGGGGACAGGGCTACACCTTC. Amino acid sequence: CASSRSDRGQGYTF.

This chain links TRBV27 with TRBJ1-5, with D unclear. CDR3 length: 13 residues. The germline CDR1 and CDR2 sequences are MNHEY and SMNVEV (reference sequence). The V end lost 5 bases, the J end lost 6 bases, and 11 bases lay between the germline ends. CDR3 loop: CASSPIRAQPQHF. In DNA, the CDR3 is TGTGCCAGCAGTCCCATTAGGGCTCAGCCCCAGCATTTT.

This chain uses TRBV6-4 with TRBJ2-4; D may match TRBD1 or TRBD2 (5 bases each). This CDR3 spans 17 amino acids. Germline CDR1 and CDR2: MRHNA and SNTAGT. The V and J ends lost 0 bases and 6 bases respectively, with 18 bases between them. CDR3 nucleotide sequence: TGTGCCAGCAGTGACTCGAGCACAGGCCCGGGGAGAAACATTCAGTACTTC. It specifies CASSDSSTGPGRNIQYF.

This sequence joins TRBV28 and TRBJ2-5, with D hard to call. Germline V gives CDR1 MDHEN, CDR2 SYDVKM. V shed 2 bases and J shed 2 bases, with 6 bases lying between them. The CDR3 extends over 13 amino acids. For the CDR3, the DNA is TGTGCCAGCAGTTTACCCGTACAAGAGACCCAGTACTTC. Translating it yields CASSLPVQETQYF.

CDR3 residues: CASSVGLSTDTQYF. In DNA form, the CDR3 reads TGTGCCAGCAGTGTGGGACTTAGCACAGATACGCAGTATTTT. This chain uses TRBV2 with TRBJ2-3; tentatively, D is TRBD2 (6 bases). With 4 bases removed from V and 0 bases from J, the gap between germline ends came to 8 bases. The CDR3 sequence is 14 residues long. The V gene's germline CDR1 is SNHLY and CDR2 FYNNEI. Filled out from reference TRBV2 and TRBJ2-3, the complete variable domain reads EPEVTQTPSHQVTQMGQEVILRCVPISNHLYFYWYRQILGQKVEFLVSFYNNEISEKSEIFDDQFSVERPDGSNFTLKIRSTKLEDSAMYFCASSVGLSTDTQYFGPGTRLTVL.

The chain couples TRBV18 to TRBJ2-5; 7 nucleotides match TRBD1. The CDR3 has 15 amino acids. Per the germline V gene, CDR1 is KGHSH and CDR2 is LQKENI. V lost 4 bases to trimming and J lost 1 base; unmatched junction nucleotides: 6. The CDR3 region has the DNA TGTGCCAGCTCACAGCTCGGGACAGTCCAAGAGACCCAGTACTTC. It encodes CASSQLGTVQETQYF.

CDR3 amino acids: CASRADSDSGNTIYF. As DNA, the CDR3 is TGTGCCAGCAGAGCCGACAGTGACTCTGGAAACACCATATATTTT. The V gene is TRBV6-5, the J gene TRBJ1-3; D possibly corresponds to TRBD1 (5 bases). Germline values: CDR1 MNHEY, CDR2 SVGAGI. V lost 6 bases and J lost 0, with 12 bases in between. CDR3 length equals 15 residues.

This chain connects TRBV7-8 to TRBJ1-2; D unresolved. V dropped 5 bases and J dropped 0 bases, with 22 bases sitting between them. Germline-derived CDR1 and CDR2 are SGHVS and FQNEAQ. The CDR3 totals 18 residues. CDR3 DNA: TGTGCCAGCAGCCCTATCATAGTCCCCGGAAGAACTAACTATGGCTACACCTTC. Translation gives CASSPIIVPGRTNYGYTF.